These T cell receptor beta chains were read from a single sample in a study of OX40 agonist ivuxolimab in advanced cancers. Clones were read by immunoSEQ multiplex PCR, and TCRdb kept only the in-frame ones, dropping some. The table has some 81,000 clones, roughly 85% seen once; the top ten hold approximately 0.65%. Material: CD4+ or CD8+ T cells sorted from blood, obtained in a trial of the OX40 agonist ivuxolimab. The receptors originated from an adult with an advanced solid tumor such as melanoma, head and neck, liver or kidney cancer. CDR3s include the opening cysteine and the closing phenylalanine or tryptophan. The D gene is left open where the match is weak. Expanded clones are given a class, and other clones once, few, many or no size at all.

CDR3: CATRTGMNTEAFF
DNA: TGTGCCACCAGGACAGGAATGAACACTGAAGCTTTCTTT
D: TRBD1
J: TRBJ1-1
V: TRBV2
size: .

CDR3: CSVEAGSIWNEQFF
DNA: TGCAGCGTTGAGGCAGGGAGTATATGGAATGAGCAGTTCTTC
D: .
J: TRBJ2-1
V: TRBV29-1
size: .

CDR3: CASSTGVTNEKLFF
DNA: TGTGCCAGCAGTACCGGGGTAACTAATGAAAAACTGTTTTTT
D: .
J: TRBJ1-4
V: TRBV5-8
size: .

CDR3: CASSLERFSYNEQFF
DNA: TGTGCCAGCAGCTTGGAAAGGTTCTCCTACAATGAGCAGTTCTTC
D: .
J: TRBJ2-1
V: TRBV7-9
size: once

CDR3: CASSLILGNEQFF
DNA: TGCGCCAGCAGCTTGATTCTTGGAAATGAGCAGTTCTTC
D: .
J: TRBJ2-1
V: TRBV5-1
size: .

CDR3: CASSLGYVGISYEQYF
DNA: TGTGCCAGCAGCTTAGGTTACGTGGGGATATCCTACGAGCAGTACTTC
D: .
J: TRBJ2-7
V: TRBV7-9
size: .

CDR3: CASSLALGGNEKLFF
DNA: TGTGCCAGCAGCTTAGCCCTGGGGGGGAATGAAAAACTGTTTTTT
D: .
J: TRBJ1-4
V: TRBV7-8
size: .

CDR3: CASQGDTGELFF
DNA: TGTGCCAGCCAAGGGGACACCGGGGAGCTGTTTTTT
D: .
J: TRBJ2-2
V: TRBV18
size: .

CDR3: CAIRAGGSAKNIQYF
DNA: TGTGCCATCAGGGCGGGGGGGTCGGCCAAAAACATTCAGTACTTC
D: TRBD2
J: TRBJ2-4
V: TRBV10-3
size: .

CDR3: CASTSGGARIYEQYF
DNA: TGTGCCAGCACCTCGGGGGGAGCGCGGATCTACGAGCAGTACTTC
D: TRBD2
J: TRBJ2-7
V: TRBV6-5
size: once

CDR3: CASSFSGEPGETQYF
DNA: TGTGCCAGCAGCTTTTCGGGGGAGCCCGGGGAGACCCAGTACTTC
D: .
J: TRBJ2-5
V: TRBV7-3
size: .

CDR3: CASSAGTSGGFYNEQFF
DNA: TGTGCCAGTAGTGCTGGGACTAGCGGGGGGTTTTACAATGAGCAGTTCTTC
D: TRBD2
J: TRBJ2-1
V: TRBV19
size: .

CDR3: CASSLTGGTFRSPLHF
DNA: TGTGCCAGCAGCCTCACCGGGGGAACGTTTAGGTCACCCCTCCACTTT
D: .
J: TRBJ1-6
V: TRBV7-2
size: .

CDR3: CASSDSVIAGGTDTQYF
DNA: TGTGCCAGCAGTGACTCGGTGATAGCGGGGGGCACAGATACGCAGTATTTT
D: TRBD2
J: TRBJ2-3
V: TRBV25-1
size: .